A few counts support the clone carrying this T cell receptor (beta chain). Its specificity is unknown. This specimen comes from a study of beta chain features in type 1 diabetes. Whole-study findings and limits: TCRB CDR3s were moderately but significantly shorter in Type 1 diabetes patients in all four CD4+ subsets. TCRB rearrangement may or may not be influenced by HLA type; here this remained unresolved. Cells carrying high TCR expression could end up over-represented when cDNA is sequenced. Shorter templates might be favored by PCR, and equally so in patients and in controls.

The CDR3 contains 14 residues. Germline values: CDR1 GTSNPN, CDR2 SVGIG (reference sequence). Trimming pared 1 base from V and 2 bases from J, leaving 11 bases between. Since all of the isolated RNA was reverse transcribed, expressed TCRB transcripts were what got sequenced. The data were produced by immunoSEQ multiplex PCR, yet TCRdb's version contains in-frame clones alone and is incomplete. The sample has 330,000 or so clones, around 20% seen once; the top ten hold approximately 0.043%. The clonotype originates from a woman aged 18-29 years in good health. The chain has TRBV30 and TRBJ2-5; a possible D gene is TRBD2 (6 bases). Sequenced material: naive CD4+ T cells from blood. CDR3 residues: CAWSARGRQETQYF. Written as DNA, the CDR3 is TGTGCCTGGAGTGCCCGGGGGAGACAAGAGACCCAGTACTTC.